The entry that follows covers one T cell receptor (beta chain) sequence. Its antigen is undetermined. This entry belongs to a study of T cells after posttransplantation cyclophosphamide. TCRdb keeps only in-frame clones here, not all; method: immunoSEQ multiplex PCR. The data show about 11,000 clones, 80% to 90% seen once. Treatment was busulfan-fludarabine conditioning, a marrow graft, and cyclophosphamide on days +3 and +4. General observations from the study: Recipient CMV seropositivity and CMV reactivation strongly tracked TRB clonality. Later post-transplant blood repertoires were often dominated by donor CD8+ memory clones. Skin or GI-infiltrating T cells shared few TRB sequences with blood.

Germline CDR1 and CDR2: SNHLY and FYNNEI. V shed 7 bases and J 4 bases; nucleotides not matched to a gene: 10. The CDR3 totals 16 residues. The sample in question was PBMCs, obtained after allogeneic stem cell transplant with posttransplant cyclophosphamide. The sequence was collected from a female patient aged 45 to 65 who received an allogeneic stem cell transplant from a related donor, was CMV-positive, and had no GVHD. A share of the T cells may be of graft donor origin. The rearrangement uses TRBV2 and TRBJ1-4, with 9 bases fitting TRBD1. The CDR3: CASTGQGEGFNEKLFF. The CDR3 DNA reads TGTGCCAGCACGGGACAGGGAGAAGGGTTTAATGAAAAACTGTTTTTT.